The 2 T cell receptor beta chains below were found in one sample sequenced in a study of blood T cell repertoires in COVID-19 (dated by TCRdb to between 2020 and 2021). The method behind the library was the immunoSEQ multiplex PCR assay. Imported from immuneACCESS, the table was reduced by TCRdb to in-frame sequences with V and J called. These copies leave out some clones; in studies compared against another copy, an unresolved V gene accounts for under half, and the cause of the remainder is not known. A total of approximately 280,000 clones appear in this sample, around 88% of them only once. The ten largest clones represent roughly 5% of the sample. Sample: peripheral blood. These TCRs come from a man aged 35 to 55 with acute or convalescent COVID-19.

The chain uses TRBV5-6 and TRBJ2-1; D gene ambiguous. The germline V and J ends were trimmed by 6 bases and 7 bases, with 11 bases remaining between them. The CDR3 runs to 12 residues. CDR1 is SGHDT, CDR2 YYEEEE, per germline. CDR3 residues: CASTLGWNEQFF. CDR3 bases: TGTGCCAGCACGCTGGGCTGGAATGAGCAGTTCTTC.

The chain has TRBV5-5 and TRBJ2-2, with D tentatively TRBD2 (5 bases). V was clipped by 7 bases and J by 5 bases, with 12 bases between them. This CDR3 is 13 amino acids long. The V gene's germline CDR1 is SGHKS and CDR2 YYEKEE (reference sequence). For the CDR3, the DNA is TGTGCCAGCTTATTTAGCGTAACCGGGGAGCTGTTTTTT. Translating gives CASLFSVTGELFF. The full variable domain, rest sourced from reference TRBV5-5 and TRBJ2-2, is DAGVTQSPTHLIKTRGQQVTLRCSPISGHKSVSWYQQVLGQGPQFIFQYYEKEERGRGNFPDRFSARQFPNYSSELNVNALLLGDSALYLCASLFSVTGELFFGEGSRLTVL.